The following is a TCR beta chain sequence with its context. The antigen is not known. This specimen includes other DNA sequences encoding the same CDR3. The table came from immunoSEQ multiplex PCR; TCRdb's copy has only in-frame clones and leaves some out. The data show 130,000 to 150,000 clones, approximately 86% seen once. Germline-derived CDR1 and CDR2 are MNHEY and SVGAGI. V lost 0 bases and J 4 bases, leaving 9 bases between the germline ends. The CDR3 sequence is 14 residues long. The sample belongs to a study of cytomegalovirus exposure and HLA in healthy donors. Points from the study as a whole: Among TCR beta chains, those listed as cytomegalovirus-associated numbered over 150. According to a later analysis, TCR clusters from the first cohort tended to co-occur in the roughly 130 validation repertoires.

Material for sequencing was PBMCs. This clonotype originated in a man in his late teens or twenties in good health and CMV-seropositive. The V call is TRBV6-5, the J call TRBJ1-1; a weak D match, TRBD1 (6 bases). CDR3: CASSYSTGTTEAFF. The CDR3 region has the DNA TGTGCCAGCAGTTACTCTACAGGGACCACTGAAGCTTTCTTT.